The table lists the clone carrying this T cell receptor (beta chain) with a count of one. The antigen is undetermined. This sample is drawn from a study of cytomegalovirus exposure and HLA in healthy donors. Whole-study findings and limits: As a later analysis showed, a missense DCLRE1C variant was linked to trimming of TCR beta V- and J-genes. Likely technical artifact: a cluster of highly shared sequence variants.

The donors comprised healthy bone marrow donors. Nominally healthy donors provided the samples, though records likely missed some immune exposures. Primers for the PCR totalled 60 Vbeta and 13 Jbeta. Assay: immunoSEQ multiplex PCR; the TCRdb copy retains only in-frame clones and omits some. The sample lists 150,000 to 180,000 clones; about 84% were seen once. The ends lost 3 bases at V and 0 bases at J; junction bases unmatched: 5. The V gene's germline CDR1 is SEHNR and CDR2 FQNEAQ (reference sequence). This CDR3 is built from 15 residues. The chain is built from TRBV7-9 and TRBJ2-7; 7 bases agree with TRBD1. The sample was PBMCs. This receptor was obtained from a woman in her 40s in good health and CMV-seropositive. The CDR3 loop is CASSLGQYLSYEQYF. CDR3 DNA sequence: TGTGCCAGCAGCTTGGGACAGTACCTCTCCTACGAGCAGTACTTC.